The text below deals with one T cell receptor beta chain. As yet, its antigen is unknown. The data are from a study of T-cell memory formation after mild COVID-19. The wider study: TCR clusters mostly belonged to single donors.

Study results and caveats: Whereas later expanders leaned CD4+, clones contracting day 15 to 85 showed a balanced CD4/CD8 makeup.

TCRdb reanalysed the 5' RACE reads using MiXCR and keeps one entry per CDR3 protein. Here the sample spans roughly 450,000 distinct CDR3 sequences, over 15% being singletons. This TCR was recovered from an adult woman who had mild COVID-19 (a few samples of this study predate the infection). Cell type and time point are not known. The source material was PBMCs or a T cell subset sorted from them (not recorded which).

The CDR3 nucleotides are TGTGCCAGCAGCTTAGGAACTAACAGGTCGGGGGGCAATCAGCCCCAGCATTTT. Translated, it gives CASSLGTNRSGGNQPQHF. J is TRBJ1-5 and V is TRBV5-8; maybe TRBD1 (5 bases). Trimming stripped 2 bases from V and 2 bases from J, with 20 bases between. Germline V gene data show CDR1 as SGHTS and CDR2 as YDEGEE. The CDR3 runs to 18 residues.